This passage covers 14 T cell receptor beta chains from one sample sequenced in a study of blood T cell repertoires in COVID-19. TCRdb's table, derived via immunoSEQ multiplex PCR, lists solely in-frame clones and lacks some. This sample has around 70,000 clones; approximately 89% occur once, and the top ten carry 4.5% to 5.5%. The sequenced sample was peripheral blood. These receptors were obtained from a woman between 55 and 75 years old with active COVID-19.

V gene TRBV28 combines with J gene TRBJ2-2; 9 nucleotides align to TRBD1. Germline-derived CDR1 and CDR2 are MDHEN and SYDVKM. CDR3 length: 14 amino acids. V lost 6 bases and J lost 2; bases outside the gene matches: 1. The DNA for the CDR3 is TGTGCCAGCAGGGACAGGGGTAACACCGGGGAGCTGTTTTTT. Its translation: CASRDRGNTGELFF.

The gene calls are TRBV27 and TRBJ2-5; weak D call: TRBD1 (6 bases). Germline V gives CDR1 MNHEY, CDR2 SMNVEV (reference sequence). V lost 6 bases to trimming and J lost 5 bases, with 16 bases between them. The CDR3 extends over 14 amino acids. CDR3: CASSRTGTRETQYF. CDR3 nucleotides: TGTGCCAGCAGCCGAACCGGGACAAGGGAGACCCAGTACTTC.

This sequence joins TRBV28 and TRBJ1-2; the match to TRBD1 covers 7 bases. The CDR3 loop spans 14 amino acids. The V segment lost 7 bases and the J segment 8 bases; nucleotides outside the gene matches: 13. Per germline, CDR1 MDHEN and CDR2 SYDVKM. DNA of the CDR3: TGTGCCAGCACCTCTGGGGGGCAGGGGGGCGGCTACACCTTC. Translating gives CASTSGGQGGGYTF.

The chain uses TRBV14 and TRBJ2-1; possible D gene TRBD1, 6 bases. This CDR3 has 14 residues. Trimming shortened V by 5 bases and J by 5 bases, and 13 bases separated the two germline ends. CDR1 is SGHDN, CDR2 FVKESK, per germline. DNA of the CDR3: TGTGCCAGCAGCGTCCACAGGGACCACAATGAGCAGTTCTTC. Amino acids: CASSVHRDHNEQFF.

This clone was counted only a few times. The V and J genes are TRBV11-2 and TRBJ1-4, with D possibly being TRBD1 (5 bases). The germline V gene encodes CDR1 SGHAT and CDR2 FQNNGV. The CDR3 sequence is 15 residues long. V gave up 0 bases and J gave up 0 bases, with 5 bases separating them. In nucleotides, the CDR3 is TGTGCCAGCAGCTTAGACAGGGCAACTAATGAAAAACTGTTTTTT. This encodes CASSLDRATNEKLFF.

V and J are TRBV6-5 and TRBJ2-3, with 10 bases lining up with TRBD1. J lost 10 bases, V lost 6 bases, and 13 bases had no gene match. Looked up from germline, CDR1 is MNHEY and CDR2 is SVGAGI. CDR3 length: 15 amino acids. This CDR3 reads CASSPGQGSSRAQYF. CDR3 bases: TGTGCCAGCAGCCCGGGACAGGGGTCTTCCAGAGCGCAGTATTTT.

The rearrangement links TRBV4-1 to TRBJ1-5; possibly TRBD1 for D (5 bases). Germline CDR1 is MGHRA and CDR2 is YSYEKL. V lost 0 bases and J 4 bases, leaving 10 bases between the germline ends. This CDR3 has 15 amino acids. The CDR3 sequence is CASSQESGFNQPQHF. The CDR3 DNA reads as TGCGCCAGCAGCCAAGAATCAGGGTTTAATCAGCCCCAGCATTTT.

CDR3 sequence: CASSSGLLGETQYF. The CDR3 bases are TGTGCCAGCAGCTCGGGACTCCTCGGAGAGACCCAGTACTTC. The J gene is TRBJ2-5, the V gene TRBV5-5; D is possibly TRBD2 (6 bases). Germline assignment: CDR1 SGHKS and CDR2 YYEKEE (reference sequence). This CDR3 contains 14 residues. Trimming cost V 3 bases and J 4 bases, with 13 bases left between them.

V is TRBV10-3 and J is TRBJ2-3; weak D call: TRBD2 (5 bases). V lost 3 bases and J 3 bases, leaving 16 bases between the germline ends. The CDR3 consists of 16 residues. CDR1 ENHRY and CDR2 SYGVKD come from the germline V gene. The CDR3 nucleotides are TGTGCCATCAGTGACAGAAAAGTCGGAGGTACAGATACGCAGTATTTT. Encoded protein: CAISDRKVGGTDTQYF.

The chain combines TRBV5-6 with TRBJ2-7; 11 nucleotides align to TRBD2. CDR3 length equals 17 residues. Germline V gene sequence: CDR1 SGHDT, CDR2 YYEEEE. The junction had 8 bases not matched to a gene; V was cut back by 0 bases and J by 3 bases. The CDR3 DNA reads as TGTGCCAGCAGCTTGGTGGTAGAGACTAGCGGGAACTACGAGCAGTACTTC. Translated, it gives CASSLVVETSGNYEQYF.

The chain has TRBV5-4 and TRBJ2-1; D perhaps matches TRBD2 (6 bases). CDR3 length: 14 residues. V was trimmed by 0 bases and J by 12 bases, leaving 16 bases between them. From germline, CDR1 is SGHNT and CDR2 YYREEE (reference sequence). The CDR3 loop reads CASSLDVGEVTQFF. The CDR3 DNA reads TGTGCCAGCAGCTTGGATGTAGGGGAGGTGACGCAGTTCTTC.

The chain uses TRBV5-5 and TRBJ1-1, with 7 bases matching TRBD1. Germline CDR1 is SGHKS and CDR2 is YYEKEE (reference sequence). This CDR3 has 16 amino acids. V shed 2 bases and J 3 bases; nucleotides not matched to a gene: 10. As DNA, the CDR3 is TGTGCCAGCAGCTTCCGAGGGTCGACAGGGTACACTGAAGCTTTCTTT. Its protein product is CASSFRGSTGYTEAFF. The full variable domain, in which reference TRBV5-5 and TRBJ1-1 provide the parts outside the CDR3, is DAGVTQSPTHLIKTRGQQVTLRCSPISGHKSVSWYQQVLGQGPQFIFQYYEKEERGRGNFPDRFSARQFPNYSSELNVNALLLGDSALYLCASSFRGSTGYTEAFFGQGTRLTVV.

CDR3 DNA sequence: TGTGCCAGCAGCCGTGACAGCTTCTATGGCTACACCTTC. Translating it yields CASSRDSFYGYTF. The chain carries TRBV14 and TRBJ1-2, with D perhaps TRBD1 (5 bases). The germline gives CDR1 SGHDN, CDR2 FVKESK. The V gene lost 4 bases and the J gene lost 4 bases, with 10 bases spanning the gap. The CDR3 has 13 amino acids.

This chain connects TRBV23-1 to TRBJ2-5; tentatively, D is TRBD2 (6 bases). TRBV23-1 carries the ORF label, with uncertain function. The CDR3 contains 14 residues. The V end lost 5 bases, the J end lost 4 bases, and 14 bases lay between the germline ends. Here the CDR3 reads CASSNGEGGETQYF. The CDR3 bases are TGCGCCAGCAGTAACGGTGAGGGAGGAGAGACCCAGTACTTC.